These 25 T cell receptor beta chains originate from one sample sequenced in a study of control samples from healthy donors and cancer patients. The assay was immunoSEQ multiplex PCR, and TCRdb's table has in-frame clones only and misses some. The sample holds 150,000 to 200,000 clones; 91% are singletons and the top ten take about 1.6%. The sequenced material came from blood. The receptors originated from a woman aged 25 to 39 in good health.

The CDR3 nucleotides are TGTGCCAGCAGGCTACAGGGGGCCTACGAGCAGTACTTC. It is translated as CASRLQGAYEQYF. The chain has TRBV28 and TRBJ2-7; 8 bases are a match to TRBD1. CDR1 and CDR2 (germline): MDHEN, SYDVKM. V lost 6 bases to trimming and J lost 2 bases; unmatched junction nucleotides: 3. CDR3 size: 13 residues.

This clone was seen more than once but under ten times. The rearrangement links TRBV6-1 to TRBJ2-1; D gene unclear. This CDR3 has 14 residues. Per the germline V gene, CDR1 is MNHNS and CDR2 is SASEGT. V was shortened by 3 bases and J by 0 bases, with 6 bases between the two germline ends. The CDR3 coding sequence is TGTGCCAGCAGTGAGGGTAGCTCCTACAATGAGCAGTTCTTC. It codes for CASSEGSSYNEQFF.

This clone was found once. The chain is built from TRBV7-2 and TRBJ2-2, with D unresolved. The CDR3 sequence is 13 residues long. The V end was cut by 0 bases, the J end by 4 bases, with 3 bases between. Per germline, CDR1 SGHTA and CDR2 FQGNSA. This chain's CDR3 is CASSLALTGELFF. The CDR3 DNA reads as TGTGCCAGCAGCTTAGCGCTCACCGGGGAGCTGTTTTTT.

This clone appeared once. The gene calls are TRBV6-4 and TRBJ2-1, with a tentative D call TRBD1 (5 bases). This CDR3 has 12 amino acids. Trimming left V 0 bases short and J 10 bases short, with 7 bases between. Germline CDR1 MRHNA, CDR2 SNTAGT. CDR3 sequence reads: CASSDSGEEQFF. CDR3 in DNA: TGTGCCAGCAGTGACTCAGGGGAAGAGCAGTTCTTC.

This chain links TRBV28 with TRBJ2-4; D might be TRBD1 (6 bases). The CDR3 runs 15 residues. Trimming left V 6 bases short and J 0 bases short, with 12 bases between. Germline-derived CDR1 and CDR2 are MDHEN and SYDVKM. In DNA form, the CDR3 reads TGTGCCAGCAGCCTCACAGGGATAGCCAAAAACATTCAGTACTTC. Protein product: CASSLTGIAKNIQYF.

CDR3 sequence reads: CASRLQGGGEKLFF. The CDR3 DNA is TGTGCCAGCAGACTACAGGGGGGGGGTGAAAAACTGTTTTTT. V usage is TRBV27 and J usage is TRBJ1-4; 8 nucleotides match TRBD1. V shed 6 bases, J shed 7 bases, and the junction held 7 bases outside the gene matches. This CDR3 is 14 amino acids long. Germline loops: CDR1 MNHEY, CDR2 SMNVEV (reference sequence).

The V gene is TRBV2, the J gene TRBJ2-1; the match to TRBD2 covers 14 bases. CDR3 length: 15 residues. V trimming: 4 bases; J trimming: 8 bases; junction bases outside the gene matches: 4. Germline V gene data show CDR1 as SNHLY and CDR2 as FYNNEI. The CDR3 bases are TGTGCCAGCAGTGTCGGACTAGCGGGAGGCTATGAGCAGTTCTTC. It specifies CASSVGLAGGYEQFF.

The gene calls are TRBV7-9 and TRBJ1-4; D unclear. Germline lookup yields CDR1 SEHNR and CDR2 FQNEAQ (reference sequence). Trimming left V 5 bases short and J 2 bases short, with 12 bases between. This CDR3 has 15 residues. The CDR3 DNA follows: TGTGCCAGCAGCCCTGGCGGGGTCACTAATGAAAAACTGTTTTTT. Its translation: CASSPGGVTNEKLFF.

Of note for this clone: Other DNA sequences within the sample encode an identical CDR3. The chain recombines TRBV12-3 or TRBV12-4 with TRBJ2-7; possible D gene TRBD2, 6 bases. CDR3 length: 11 amino acids. Between the trimmed V and J ends, which lost 3 bases and 6 bases, there was a span of 6 bases. CDR3 coding DNA: TGTGCCAGCAGTTTGGGGGGCGAGCAGTACTTC. Encoded protein: CASSLGGEQYF.

The chain recombines TRBV25-1 with TRBJ1-3; 7 bases match TRBD1. The V gene end was trimmed by 3 bases and the J gene end by 2 bases; junction bases not matched to a gene: 7. CDR1 MGHDK and CDR2 SYGVNS come from the germline V gene. The length of the CDR3 is 16 residues. The CDR3 region has the DNA TGTGCCAGCAGTGACCCCCGGGACAGCCCTGGAAACACCATATATTTT. It translates to CASSDPRDSPGNTIYF.

The chain recombines TRBV6-1 with TRBJ1-5; 8 bases match TRBD1. Per germline, CDR1 MNHNS and CDR2 SASEGT. Trimming removed 2 bases from V and 0 bases from J; junction bases left unmatched: 12. The CDR3 loop spans 19 amino acids. For the CDR3, the DNA is TGTGCCAGCAGTGAAAGGAGGACAGGGAGGGCGGCTAGCAATCAGCCCCAGCATTTT. Encoded protein: CASSERRTGRAASNQPQHF.

The genes are TRBV30 and TRBJ1-2; D may be TRBD1 (6 bases). Trimming took off 1 base at V and 8 bases at J, with 14 bases between the two ends. The germline CDR1 and CDR2 sequences are GTSNPN and SVGIG (reference sequence). This CDR3 is 13 amino acids long. The CDR3 DNA follows: TGTGCCTGGAGTGCCCCGGGGGCGCGGGGCTACACCTTC. Translated: CAWSAPGARGYTF.

V is TRBV6-4 and J is TRBJ2-7, with TRBD2 matching 10 bases. Germline CDR1 MRHNA, CDR2 SNTAGT. The ends lost 4 bases at V and 2 bases at J; junction bases unmatched: 5. The CDR3 spans 15 residues. CDR3 residues: CASSGGLAGAYEQYF. As DNA, the CDR3 is TGTGCCAGCAGTGGTGGTCTAGCGGGAGCCTACGAGCAGTACTTC.

The chain carries TRBV6-5 and TRBJ2-5, with 8 bases identical to TRBD2. The CDR3 contains 14 residues. The trim removed 5 bases at V and 5 bases at J, leaving 7 bases unmatched. Germline CDR1 MNHEY, CDR2 SVGAGI. The CDR3 loop reads CASSHAGTSETQYF. CDR3 nucleotides: TGTGCCAGCAGTCACGCCGGGACTAGTGAGACCCAGTACTTC.

The J gene is TRBJ2-3, the V gene TRBV7-8; 11 nucleotides line up with TRBD2. This CDR3 region has 17 residues. The germline V gene has CDR1 SGHVS and CDR2 FQNEAQ. With 0 bases clipped from V and 7 bases from J, the junction kept 9 bases outside the gene matches. The chain's CDR3 is CASSLARVAGGVNTQYF. As DNA, the CDR3 is TGTGCCAGCAGCTTAGCGCGAGTAGCGGGGGGGGTTAATACGCAGTATTTT.

The genes are TRBV5-1 and TRBJ2-1; D is unclear. V dropped 2 bases and J dropped 2 bases, with 8 bases sitting between them. The CDR3 extends over 14 amino acids. The germline CDR1 and CDR2 sequences are SGHRS and YFSETQ. The CDR3 reads CASSFGVPYNEQFF. DNA for the CDR3: TGCGCCAGCAGCTTCGGAGTCCCCTACAATGAGCAGTTCTTC. The variable domain in full, completed from reference TRBV5-1 and TRBJ2-1, reads KAGVTQTPRYLIKTRGQQVTLSCSPISGHRSVSWYQQTPGQGLQFLFEYFSETQRNKGNFPGRFSGRQFSNSRSEMNVSTLELGDSALYLCASSFGVPYNEQFFGPGTRLTVL.

DNA for the CDR3: TGTGCCAGCTCATTGAGGACAGGTCCCACAGATACGCAGTATTTT. Encoded protein: CASSLRTGPTDTQYF. The genes are TRBV18 and TRBJ2-3, with TRBD1 matching 7 bases. This CDR3 region has 15 residues. Per germline, CDR1 KGHSH and CDR2 LQKENI. Unmatched junction bases numbered 7, after V lost 5 bases and J lost 2 bases. Filled out from reference TRBV18 and TRBJ2-3, the complete variable domain reads NAGVMQNPRHLVRRRGQEARLRCSPMKGHSHVYWYRQLPEEGLKFMVYLQKENIIDESGMPKERFSAEFPKEGPSILRIQQVVRGDSAAYFCASSLRTGPTDTQYFGPGTRLTVL.

The chain uses TRBV2 and TRBJ1-1, with 10 bases identical to TRBD1. The CDR3 sequence is 14 residues long. Germline CDR1 and CDR2: SNHLY and FYNNEI. V was clipped by 7 bases and J by 11 bases; unmatched bases: 13. CDR3 nucleotide sequence: TGTGCCAGCACTAGTGACAGGGGGCAATCGTGGGCTTTCTTT. It encodes CASTSDRGQSWAFF.

This chain links TRBV6-1 with TRBJ2-3; TRBD2 matches 7 bases. The length of the CDR3 is 15 residues. J lost 1 base, V lost 0 bases, and 1 base had no gene match. Germline CDR1 is MNHNS and CDR2 is SASEGT. CDR3 nucleotides: TGTGCCAGCAGTGAAGCGCTAGCGGGCACAGATACGCAGTATTTT. It yields the protein CASSEALAGTDTQYF.

J is TRBJ1-6 and V is TRBV11-2, with D possibly being TRBD1 (5 bases). The CDR3 contains 14 residues. V was shortened by 5 bases and J by 7 bases, with 12 bases between the two germline ends. In germline, CDR1 is SGHAT, CDR2 FQNNGV. The CDR3 nucleotides are TGTGCCAGCAGCACCGGGACGGAAAATTCACCCCTCCACTTT. It is translated as CASSTGTENSPLHF.

V and J are TRBV7-9 and TRBJ2-1, with 9 bases fitting TRBD2. CDR1 and CDR2 (germline): SEHNR, FQNEAQ (reference sequence). This CDR3 is built from 16 residues. With 2 bases clipped from V and 3 bases from J, the junction kept 5 bases outside the gene matches. This CDR3 is CASSLSRTSVYNEQFF. In nucleotides, the CDR3 is TGTGCCAGCAGCTTATCGCGGACTAGCGTCTACAATGAGCAGTTCTTC. The variable domain in full, completed from reference TRBV7-9 and TRBJ2-1, reads DTGVSQNPRHKITKRGQNVTFRCDPISEHNRLYWYRQTLGQGPEFLTYFQNEAQLEKSRLLSDRFSAERPKGSFSTLEIQRTEQGDSAMYLCASSLSRTSVYNEQFFGPGTRLTVL.

The rearrangement joins TRBV5-1 to TRBJ2-3, with 7 nucleotides matching TRBD1. Germline-derived CDR1 and CDR2 are SGHRS and YFSETQ. The CDR3 sequence is 14 residues long. J gave up 2 bases and V 9 bases, and 9 bases lay outside the gene matches. This CDR3 reads CATKTGVSTDTQYF. Here the CDR3 DNA reads TGCGCCACCAAAACAGGGGTTTCCACAGATACGCAGTATTTT.

J is TRBJ1-1 and V is TRBV15; 9 nucleotides line up with TRBD1. Germline-derived CDR1 and CDR2 are LNHNV and YYDKDF (reference sequence). V dropped 2 bases and J dropped 4; count of bases not matched to a gene: 5. The CDR3 totals 15 residues. The CDR3 region is CATSRRRQGVTEAFF. The CDR3 DNA reads TGTGCCACCAGCAGACGAAGACAGGGGGTCACTGAAGCTTTCTTT.

This clone has only a few counts. The V and J genes are TRBV30 and TRBJ2-1; D is perhaps TRBD1 or TRBD2 (5 bases each). CDR3 length: 13 amino acids. V was clipped by 1 base and J by 7 bases, with 11 bases between them. CDR1 is GTSNPN and CDR2 is SVGIG in the germline V gene (reference sequence). The CDR3 reads CAWSAQGDNEQFF. The CDR3 region has the DNA TGTGCCTGGAGTGCCCAGGGAGATAATGAGCAGTTCTTC. Full variable domain (outside the CDR3, taken from reference TRBV30 and TRBJ2-1): SQTIHQWPATLVQPVGSPLSLECTVEGTSNPNLYWYRQAAGRGLQLLFYSVGIGQISSEVPQNLSASRPQDRQFILSSKKLLLSDSGFYLCAWSAQGDNEQFFGPGTRLTVL.

The V and J genes are TRBV3-1 (or the pseudogene TRBV3-2) and TRBJ2-1; 12 nucleotides match TRBD2. The V and J ends lost 4 bases and 7 bases, in that order; junction bases with no gene match: 11. Germline V gene sequence: CDR1 LGHDT, CDR2 YNNKEL (reference sequence). CDR3 size: 17 residues. Here the CDR3 DNA reads TGTGCCAGCAGCCCCCCCTACCTAGCGGGGGGGCGTAATGAGCAGTTCTTC. Encoded protein: CASSPPYLAGGRNEQFF.